Included here is one T cell receptor beta chain sequence, with context. Its cognate antigen is unknown. It may be a read error: a sequence one base away is much more abundant. The source of the sample is a study of tumor-infiltrating lymphocytes in primary liver carcinoma. For the study at large: Maximum tumor diameters ranged from roughly 4 to 10 cm, stage T1-T3 N0M0. Productive TCRbeta read counts per sample ran from roughly 4 to 7 million and were similar across tissue types. Study-level findings and limits: Tumor-adjacent and tumor-blood pairs showed less overlap than tumor region pairs.

From germline, CDR1 is SGHRS and CDR2 YFSETQ. Trimming left V 1 base short and J 9 bases short, with 17 bases between. The CDR3 is made up of 15 amino acids. Unsorted bulk tissue of about 19-33 mg yielded co-extracted RNA and DNA. The investigators made TCR beta cDNA from 400 to 500 ng total RNA, using a constant-region primer. Three rounds of nested multiplex PCR with slightly modified ARM-PCR produced TCR beta libraries. For approximately 9 cycles apiece, the opening two PCR rounds ran with TRBV1-TRBV30 forward primers and a C-beta reverse primer. MiXCR, applied by TCRdb to the multiplex PCR reads, yields one record per CDR3 protein. The repertoire holds 90,000 to 150,000 distinct CDR3 sequences, 65% to 75% seen once, with 8.1% in the top ten.

This rearrangement joins TRBV5-1 to TRBJ2-1, with D tentatively TRBD2 (5 bases). The sequenced sample was tumor-adjacent normal liver tissue. This TCR was recovered from a woman aged 60 to 75 with primary liver carcinoma and hepatitis B virus infection. In nucleotides, the CDR3 is TGCGCCAGCAGCTTGAGTGTGGGAGTGGGTGGTGAGCAGTTCTTC. Translated, it gives CASSLSVGVGGEQFF.